The 4 T cell receptor beta chains listed next were all sequenced from one sample in a study of blood T cells in healthy people across ages. Through a sample-barcoded 5' primer and a J-beta primer mix, a second PCR was run for roughly 6 to 11 cycles. Using its own MiXCR run on the 5' RACE reads, TCRdb lists one record per CDR3 protein. The sample holds about 800,000 distinct CDR3 sequences, 25% seen once. These data were likewise used in another study, on T cells of mothers and their children.

Sequencing input: blood. The receptors come from a boy under 18 in good health.

The rearrangement uses TRBV20-1 and TRBJ2-1; no clear D gene. Gene TRBJ2-5 matches the end of the DNA better, so the J call may be wrong. The CDR3 is 10 amino acids. Germline CDR1 DFQATT, CDR2 SNEGSKA (reference sequence). The CDR3 loop reads CSLGYETQYF. In nucleotides, the CDR3 is TGCAGTCTCGGCTACGAGACCCAGTACTTC.

This sequence joins TRBV6-5 and TRBJ1-1, with 9 bases matching TRBD1. The V gene's germline CDR1 is MNHEY and CDR2 SVGAGI. The V gene end was trimmed by 0 bases and the J gene end by 11 bases; junction bases not matched to a gene: 4. The CDR3 length is 13 residues. The CDR3 DNA follows: TGTGCCAGCAGTTACTCGAAACAGGGGGCGGCTTTCTTT. Amino acid sequence: CASSYSKQGAAFF.

The CDR3 loop reads CASRQGLRNEQFF. CDR3 DNA: TGTGCCAGCAGACAGGGGTTGCGCAATGAGCAGTTCTTC. V is TRBV6-2 or TRBV6-3 and J is TRBJ2-1; the match to TRBD1 covers 7 bases. This CDR3 has 13 amino acids. The V gene end was trimmed by 6 bases and the J gene end by 6 bases; junction bases not matched to a gene: 5. Germline V gene sequence: CDR1 MNHEY, CDR2 SVGEGT.

In this sample, this clonotype turned up a few times. The chain joins TRBV14 to TRBJ2-5; no clear D. Germline V gives CDR1 SGHDN, CDR2 FVKESK. The CDR3 runs to 13 residues. The V and J ends lost 6 bases and 5 bases respectively, with 13 bases between them. The CDR3 loop reads CASSRRRAETQYF. The DNA of the CDR3 is TGTGCCAGCAGTCGTCGTAGGGCTGAGACCCAGTACTTC.